This passage covers 21 T cell receptor beta chains from one sample sequenced in a study of blood T cell repertoires in COVID-19. Here immunoSEQ multiplex PCR was the method, and the copy in TCRdb shows in-frame clones only, minus some. This sample has approximately 180,000 clones, with around nine tenths found just once. The sample was peripheral blood. The receptor set was obtained from a man aged 45-65 years with acute or convalescent COVID-19.

The chain joins TRBV28 to TRBJ2-1; no clear D gene. Germline V gives CDR1 MDHEN, CDR2 SYDVKM. V dropped 4 bases and J dropped 0 bases, with 7 bases sitting between them. This CDR3 has 14 amino acids. The CDR3 region is CASSSVFSYNEQFF. The CDR3 coding sequence is TGTGCCAGCAGTTCTGTGTTCTCCTACAATGAGCAGTTCTTC.

The V call is TRBV5-6, the J call TRBJ1-5, with 8 bases aligning to TRBD1. This CDR3 has 16 amino acids. Germline CDR1 is SGHDT and CDR2 is YYEEEE. V shed 4 bases and J 3 bases; nucleotides not matched to a gene: 9. DNA of the CDR3: TGTGCCAGCAGCACCCTCGGGGACAGGTCCAATCAGCCCCAGCATTTT. It yields the protein CASSTLGDRSNQPQHF.

The chain combines TRBV27 with TRBJ2-3, with D perhaps TRBD1 (6 bases). CDR3 length: 14 residues. V was trimmed by 6 bases and J by 2 bases, leaving 12 bases between them. From germline, CDR1 is MNHEY and CDR2 SMNVEV (reference sequence). The CDR3 reads CASRDRPFTDTQYF. The CDR3 DNA reads TGTGCCAGCAGAGACAGGCCATTCACAGATACGCAGTATTTT.

The chain links TRBV28 to TRBJ2-4, with D possibly being TRBD1 (6 bases). The germline CDR1 and CDR2 sequences are MDHEN and SYDVKM. V was trimmed by 5 bases and J by 0 bases, leaving 14 bases between them. The CDR3 totals 16 residues. This chain's CDR3 is CASSKRQALAKNIQYF. CDR3 sequence (DNA): TGTGCCAGCAGTAAAAGACAGGCACTAGCCAAAAACATTCAGTACTTC.

The chain has TRBV28 and TRBJ1-4, with 10 bases identical to TRBD1. V shed 5 bases and J 3 bases; nucleotides not matched to a gene: 3. Germline lookup yields CDR1 MDHEN and CDR2 SYDVKM. This CDR3 contains 15 residues. The CDR3 nucleotides read TGTGCCAGCAGTCGACAGGGGGCGTCTAATGAAAAACTGTTTTTT. Its translation: CASSRQGASNEKLFF.

This sequence joins TRBV10-3 and TRBJ1-5; D not certain. This CDR3 has 13 amino acids. Trimming removed 2 bases from V and 5 bases from J, with 7 bases in between. Germline V lookup: CDR1 ENHRY, CDR2 SYGVKD. This CDR3 reads CAISEGGHQPQHF. As DNA, the CDR3 is TGTGCCATCAGTGAGGGAGGGCATCAGCCCCAGCATTTT.

This clone was detected once. This chain uses TRBV28 with TRBJ2-1; possibly TRBD2 for D (5 bases). The V end lost 6 bases, the J end lost 1 base, and 10 bases lay between the germline ends. CDR3 size: 14 residues. Germline CDR1 is MDHEN and CDR2 is SYDVKM. The CDR3 sequence: CASSSDLSYNEQFF. CDR3 coding DNA: TGTGCCAGCAGCTCGGACTTGTCCTACAATGAGCAGTTCTTC.

The V gene is TRBV28, the J gene TRBJ1-6; 8 positions match TRBD1. V lost 6 bases to trimming and J lost 7 bases; unmatched junction nucleotides: 8. The CDR3 has 15 amino acids. Germline V gene sequence: CDR1 MDHEN, CDR2 SYDVKM. CDR3 coding DNA: TGTGCCAGCAGGGCTGAAGGACAGGGAAATTCACCCCTCCACTTT. Translation gives CASRAEGQGNSPLHF.

The rearrangement uses TRBV11-1 and TRBJ2-3; 13 bases line up with TRBD2. The CDR3 length is 16 residues. Germline values: CDR1 SGHAT, CDR2 FQDESV (reference sequence). With 5 bases clipped from V and 1 base from J, the junction kept 3 bases outside the gene matches. The CDR3 DNA sequence: TGTGCCAGCAGCCACGGACTAGCGGGGGGCACAGATACGCAGTATTTT. It translates to CASSHGLAGGTDTQYF.

The rearrangement joins TRBV9 to TRBJ1-6; 9 bases fit TRBD1. The germline gives CDR1 SGDLS, CDR2 YYNGEE. CDR3 size: 17 residues. The junction had 3 bases not matched to a gene; V was cut back by 1 base and J by 1 base. CDR3 in amino acids: CASSVTGGLSYNSPLHF. The CDR3 bases are TGTGCCAGCAGCGTAACAGGGGGCCTTTCCTATAATTCACCCCTCCACTTT.

The rearrangement links TRBV6-4 to TRBJ2-7; TRBD2 matches at 10 bases. Looked up from germline, CDR1 is MRHNA and CDR2 is SNTAGT. CDR3 length equals 14 residues. The junction had 5 bases not matched to a gene; V was cut back by 5 bases and J by 4 bases. The CDR3 loop is CASSFLAGEYEQYF. CDR3 in DNA: TGTGCCAGCAGTTTTCTAGCGGGAGAATACGAGCAGTACTTC.

This clone was counted a single time. The rearrangement links TRBV28 to TRBJ1-6; D is unresolved. The CDR3 contains 15 residues. Germline lookup yields CDR1 MDHEN and CDR2 SYDVKM. V lost 3 bases and J lost 0, with 6 bases in between. CDR3 DNA sequence: TGTGCCAGCAGTTTGGGGAGCTCCTATAATTCACCCCTCCACTTT. It translates to CASSLGSSYNSPLHF.

The CDR3 DNA reads TGTGCCAGCAGCTTCGGGACAGGGCCCAATCAGCCCCAGCATTTT. Encoded protein: CASSFGTGPNQPQHF. The V call is TRBV2, the J call TRBJ1-5, with 9 bases fitting TRBD1. Germline CDR1 SNHLY, CDR2 FYNNEI. CDR3 length equals 15 residues. Unmatched junction bases numbered 6, after V lost 6 bases and J lost 3 bases. The entire variable domain, with the rest obtained from reference TRBV2 and TRBJ1-5, is as follows: EPEVTQTPSHQVTQMGQEVILRCVPISNHLYFYWYRQILGQKVEFLVSFYNNEISEKSEIFDDQFSVERPDGSNFTLKIRSTKLEDSAMYFCASSFGTGPNQPQHFGDGTRLSIL.

The J gene is TRBJ1-4, the V gene TRBV6-5, with D unresolved. Trimming shortened V by 2 bases and J by 7 bases, and 8 bases separated the two germline ends. Germline loops: CDR1 MNHEY, CDR2 SVGAGI. The CDR3 spans 13 residues. Here the CDR3 reads CASSYRVGEKLFF. For the CDR3, the DNA is TGTGCCAGCAGTTACCGGGTGGGTGAAAAACTGTTTTTT.

The genes are TRBV11-2 and TRBJ2-1; possible D gene TRBD1, 5 bases. The CDR3 extends over 12 amino acids. The germline V and J ends were trimmed by 0 bases and 12 bases, with 9 bases remaining between them. Looked up from germline, CDR1 is SGHAT and CDR2 is FQNNGV. CDR3 sequence (DNA): TGTGCCAGCAGCTTAGATTTAAGGGGGCAGTTCTTC. It specifies CASSLDLRGQFF.

The chain has TRBV5-5 and TRBJ1-6, with TRBD1 matching over 11 bases. The germline gives CDR1 SGHKS, CDR2 YYEKEE (reference sequence). Trimming at V came to 5 bases and at J to 5 bases, leaving 3 bases not matched to a gene. This CDR3 spans 15 amino acids. The CDR3 is CASRRDRGNNSPLHF. DNA of the CDR3: TGTGCCAGCAGAAGGGACAGGGGGAATAATTCACCCCTCCACTTT.

This clone was picked up one time. V is TRBV29-1 and J is TRBJ2-2; 9 bases map to TRBD2. CDR3 length: 15 amino acids. Trimming cost V 6 bases and J 0 bases; bases outside gene matches: 5. Germline V gives CDR1 SQVTM, CDR2 ANQGSEA. The CDR3 nucleotides are TGCAGCGTCACCGGACTAGCGTCGAACACCGGGGAGCTGTTTTTT. It specifies CSVTGLASNTGELFF.

The genes are TRBV4-2 and TRBJ2-2; possible D gene TRBD1, 5 bases. V lost 4 bases to trimming and J lost 4 bases, with 10 bases between them. The CDR3 has 14 amino acids. Germline V gene sequence: CDR1 LGHNA, CDR2 YNFKEQ. CDR3 sequence (DNA): TGTGCCAGCAGCCTCAGGGCCGGCACCGGGGAGCTGTTTTTT. This sequence encodes CASSLRAGTGELFF.

This chain uses TRBV10-3 with TRBJ1-4; the D gene is possibly TRBD1 (5 bases). V lost 4 bases, J lost 0 bases, and 6 bases lay in between. The length of the CDR3 is 14 residues. From germline, CDR1 is ENHRY and CDR2 SYGVKD. CDR3 sequence: CAISGTPTNEKLFF. The CDR3 DNA reads as TGTGCCATCAGTGGGACACCAACTAATGAAAAACTGTTTTTT.

The chain couples TRBV5-1 to TRBJ2-1; 9 bases are shared with TRBD2. Germline V gene sequence: CDR1 SGHRS, CDR2 YFSETQ. This CDR3 comprises 17 residues. J gave up 0 bases and V 1 base, and 5 bases lay outside the gene matches. Here the CDR3 DNA reads TGCGCCAGCAGCTTGTTGAGCGGGGGGTTCTCCTACAATGAGCAGTTCTTC. This codes for CASSLLSGGFSYNEQFF.

The chain is built from TRBV7-2 and TRBJ2-7, with TRBD1 as a possible D gene (6 bases). The V gene lost 3 bases and the J gene lost 2 bases, with 11 bases spanning the gap. CDR3 length: 14 amino acids. Germline CDR1 SGHTA, CDR2 FQGNSA. Here the CDR3 DNA reads TGTGCCAGCAGCTTGGGACAAGCTCCCTACGAGCAGTACGTC. Its translation is CASSLGQAPYEQYV.